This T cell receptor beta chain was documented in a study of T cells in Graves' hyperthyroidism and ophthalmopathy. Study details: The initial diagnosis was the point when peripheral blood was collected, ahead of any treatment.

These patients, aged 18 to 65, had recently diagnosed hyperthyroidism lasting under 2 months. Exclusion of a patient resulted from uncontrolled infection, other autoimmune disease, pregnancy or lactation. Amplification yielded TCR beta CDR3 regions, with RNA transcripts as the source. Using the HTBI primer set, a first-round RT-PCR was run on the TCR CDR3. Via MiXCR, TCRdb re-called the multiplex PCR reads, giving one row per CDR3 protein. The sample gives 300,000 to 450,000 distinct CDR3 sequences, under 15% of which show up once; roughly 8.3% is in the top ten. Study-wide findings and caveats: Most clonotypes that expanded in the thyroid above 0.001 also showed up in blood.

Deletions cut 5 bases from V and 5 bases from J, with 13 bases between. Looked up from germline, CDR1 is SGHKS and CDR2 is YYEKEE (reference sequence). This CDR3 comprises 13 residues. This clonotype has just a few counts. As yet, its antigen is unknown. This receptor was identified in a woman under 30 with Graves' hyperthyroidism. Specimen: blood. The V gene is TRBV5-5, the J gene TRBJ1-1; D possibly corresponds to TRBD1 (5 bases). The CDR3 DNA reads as TGTGCCAGCAGACACGCCGGGGGGACTGAAGCTTTCTTT. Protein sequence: CASRHAGGTEAFF. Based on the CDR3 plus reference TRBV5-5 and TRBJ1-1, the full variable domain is DAGVTQSPTHLIKTRGQQVTLRCSPISGHKSVSWYQQVLGQGPQFIFQYYEKEERGRGNFPDRFSARQFPNYSSELNVNALLLGDSALYLCASRHAGGTEAFFGQGTRLTVV.